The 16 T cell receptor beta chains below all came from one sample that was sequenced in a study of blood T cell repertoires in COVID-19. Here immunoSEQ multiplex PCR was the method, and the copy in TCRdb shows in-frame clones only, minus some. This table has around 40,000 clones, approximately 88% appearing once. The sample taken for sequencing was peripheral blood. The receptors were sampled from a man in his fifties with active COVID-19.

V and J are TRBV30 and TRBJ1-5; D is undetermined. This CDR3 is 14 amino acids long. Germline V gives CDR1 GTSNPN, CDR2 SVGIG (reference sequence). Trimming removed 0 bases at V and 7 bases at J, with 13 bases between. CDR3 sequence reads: CAWSVGGWNQPQHF. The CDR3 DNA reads TGTGCCTGGAGTGTTGGAGGGTGGAACCAGCCCCAGCATTTT.

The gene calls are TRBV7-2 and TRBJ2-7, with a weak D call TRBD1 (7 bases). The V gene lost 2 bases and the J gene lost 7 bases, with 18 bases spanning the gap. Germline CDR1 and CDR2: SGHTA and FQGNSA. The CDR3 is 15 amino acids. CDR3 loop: CASSLSGGGDSEQYF. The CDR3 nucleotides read TGTGCCAGCAGCTTAAGTGGAGGGGGCGACTCGGAGCAGTACTTC.

The chain's CDR3 is CASSRQTGAGEQYF. The CDR3, as DNA: TGTGCCAGCAGCCGTCAGACAGGGGCGGGCGAGCAGTACTTC. The chain is built from TRBV14 and TRBJ2-7, with 8 nucleotides matching TRBD1. The CDR3 is made up of 14 amino acids. The germline V gene has CDR1 SGHDN and CDR2 FVKESK. With V trimmed by 4 bases and J by 6 bases, 8 bases remained unmatched.

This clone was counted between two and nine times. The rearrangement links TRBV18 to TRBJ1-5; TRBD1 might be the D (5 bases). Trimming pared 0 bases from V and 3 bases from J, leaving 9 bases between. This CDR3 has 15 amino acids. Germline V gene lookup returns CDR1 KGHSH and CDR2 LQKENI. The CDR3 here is CASSPPGHTNQPQHF. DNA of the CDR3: TGTGCCAGCTCACCACCGGGGCACACCAATCAGCCCCAGCATTTT.

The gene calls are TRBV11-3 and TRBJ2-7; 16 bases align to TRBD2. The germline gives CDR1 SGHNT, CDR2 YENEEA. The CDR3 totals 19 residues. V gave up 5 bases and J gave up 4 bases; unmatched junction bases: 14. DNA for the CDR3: TGTGCCAGCAGCACACTCCCCGGGACTAGCGGGAGGGCCTCGTACGAGCAGTACTTC. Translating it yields CASSTLPGTSGRASYEQYF.

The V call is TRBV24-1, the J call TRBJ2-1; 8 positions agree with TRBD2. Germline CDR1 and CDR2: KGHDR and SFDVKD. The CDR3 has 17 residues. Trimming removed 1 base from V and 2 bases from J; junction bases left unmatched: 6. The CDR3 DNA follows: TGTGCCACCAGTGATTTTGAGCGGGGGAATGCCTACAATGAGCAGTTCTTC. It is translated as CATSDFERGNAYNEQFF.

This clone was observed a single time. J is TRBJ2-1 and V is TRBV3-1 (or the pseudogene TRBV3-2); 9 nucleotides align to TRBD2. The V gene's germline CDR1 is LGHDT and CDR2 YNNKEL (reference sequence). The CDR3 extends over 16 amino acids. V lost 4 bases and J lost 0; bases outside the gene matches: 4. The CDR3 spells CASSLFSGSSYNEQFF. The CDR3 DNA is TGTGCCAGCAGCCTTTTTAGCGGGAGCTCCTACAATGAGCAGTTCTTC.

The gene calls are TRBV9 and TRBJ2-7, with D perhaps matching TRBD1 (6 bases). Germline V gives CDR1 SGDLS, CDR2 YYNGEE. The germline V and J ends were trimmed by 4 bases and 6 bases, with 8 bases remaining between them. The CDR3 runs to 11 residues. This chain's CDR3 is CASSQGLEQYF. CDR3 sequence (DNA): TGTGCCAGCAGCCAGGGGCTCGAGCAGTACTTC.

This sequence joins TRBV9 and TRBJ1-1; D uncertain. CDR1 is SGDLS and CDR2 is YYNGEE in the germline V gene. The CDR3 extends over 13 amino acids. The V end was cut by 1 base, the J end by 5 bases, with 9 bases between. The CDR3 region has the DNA TGTGCCAGCAGCGTAAGCGGGCGGACTGAAGCTTTCTTT. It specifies CASSVSGRTEAFF.

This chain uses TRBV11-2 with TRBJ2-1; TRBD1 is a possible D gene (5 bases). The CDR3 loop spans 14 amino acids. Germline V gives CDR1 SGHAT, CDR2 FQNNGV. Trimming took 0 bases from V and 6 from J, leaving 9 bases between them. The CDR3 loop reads CASSLDRVINEQFF. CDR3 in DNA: TGTGCCAGCAGCTTAGACAGGGTTATCAATGAGCAGTTCTTC. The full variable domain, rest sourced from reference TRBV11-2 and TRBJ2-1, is EAGVAQSPRYKIIEKRQSVAFWCNPISGHATLYWYQQILGQGPKLLIQFQNNGVVDDSQLPKDRFSAERLKGVDSTLKIQPAKLEDSAVYLCASSLDRVINEQFFGPGTRLTVL.

CDR3 amino acids: CASSIEAGGVYNEQFF. The CDR3 nucleotides are TGTGCCAGTAGTATTGAGGCGGGAGGGGTTTACAATGAGCAGTTCTTC. This chain uses TRBV19 with TRBJ2-1; TRBD2 aligns across 9 bases. The length of the CDR3 is 16 residues. The junction had 7 bases not matched to a gene; V was cut back by 3 bases and J by 4 bases. Looked up from germline, CDR1 is LNHDA and CDR2 is SQIVND (reference sequence).

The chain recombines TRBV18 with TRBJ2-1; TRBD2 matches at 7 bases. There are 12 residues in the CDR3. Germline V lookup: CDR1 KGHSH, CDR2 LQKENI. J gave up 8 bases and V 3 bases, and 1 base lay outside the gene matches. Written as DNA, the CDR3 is TGTGCCAGCTCACCGGCGGGGGATGAGCAGTTCTTC. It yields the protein CASSPAGDEQFF.

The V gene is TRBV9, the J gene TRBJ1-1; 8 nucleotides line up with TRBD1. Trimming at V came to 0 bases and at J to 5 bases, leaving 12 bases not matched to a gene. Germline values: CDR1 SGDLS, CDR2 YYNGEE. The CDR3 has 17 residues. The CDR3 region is CASSVGSRTGRGTEAFF. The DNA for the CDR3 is TGTGCCAGCAGCGTAGGATCGAGGACAGGGAGGGGAACTGAAGCTTTCTTT.

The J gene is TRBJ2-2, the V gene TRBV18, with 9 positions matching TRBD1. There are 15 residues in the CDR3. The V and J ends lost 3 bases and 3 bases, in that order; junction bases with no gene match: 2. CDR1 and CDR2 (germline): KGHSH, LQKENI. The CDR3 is CASSPRTGDTGELFF. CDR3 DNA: TGTGCCAGCTCACCGCGGACAGGGGACACCGGGGAGCTGTTTTTT.

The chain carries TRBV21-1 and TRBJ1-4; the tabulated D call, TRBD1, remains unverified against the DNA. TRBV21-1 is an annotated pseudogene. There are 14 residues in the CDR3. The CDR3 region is CASSRGTGIEKLFF. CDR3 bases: TGTGCCAGCAGCAGGGGGACAGGGATTGAAAAACTGTTTTTT.

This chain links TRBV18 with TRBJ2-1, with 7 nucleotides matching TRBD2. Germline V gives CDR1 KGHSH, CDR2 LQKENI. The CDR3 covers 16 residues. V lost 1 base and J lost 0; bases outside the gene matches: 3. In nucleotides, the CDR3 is TGTGCCAGCTCACCACAGGGACTAAGCTCCTACAATGAGCAGTTCTTC. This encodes CASSPQGLSSYNEQFF.